The source of this T cell receptor (beta chain) is a study of low-dose radiotherapy and immunotherapy resistance in tumors. Time point meaning: before trial treatment. Each eligible patient had an advanced solid tumor, and these tumors lacked tumor-infiltrating lymphocytes. With TRAV- and TRBV-specific primers, first-strand cDNA was made, covering the alpha and beta chains. Amplification, which lasted around 20 PCR cycles, used a constant-region primer and V-primer adapter to amplify TCRs. From the reads, TCRdb called clonotypes with MiXCR, one entry per CDR3 protein. The data hold approximately 84,000 distinct CDR3 sequences, with roughly a sixth observed a single time. The TCR comes from a male donor with prostate cancer. Sequencing used PBMCs, obtained before treatment.

The CDR3 region is CASSPGAVTQYF. DNA of the CDR3: TGTGCCAGCAGTCCAGGGGCAGTTACGCAGTATTTT. The rearrangement links TRBV6-8 to TRBJ2-3; perhaps TRBD1 as D (6 bases). CDR3 length: 12 residues. Between the trimmed V and J ends, which lost 5 bases and 8 bases, there was a span of 11 bases. From germline, CDR1 is MNHGY and CDR2 SAAAGT.